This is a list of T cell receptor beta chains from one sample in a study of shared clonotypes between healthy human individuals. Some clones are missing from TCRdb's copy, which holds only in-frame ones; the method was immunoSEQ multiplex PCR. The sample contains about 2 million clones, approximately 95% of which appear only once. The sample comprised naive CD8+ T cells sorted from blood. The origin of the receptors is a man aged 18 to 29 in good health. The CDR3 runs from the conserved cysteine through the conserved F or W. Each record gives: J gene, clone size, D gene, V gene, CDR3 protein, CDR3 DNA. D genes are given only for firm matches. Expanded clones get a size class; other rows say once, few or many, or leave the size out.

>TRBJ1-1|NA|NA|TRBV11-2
CASALSSLIGTEAFF
TGTGCCAGCGCCCTATCATCCCTAATTGGCACTGAAGCTTTCTTT
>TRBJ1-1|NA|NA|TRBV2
CASSKSTGAVTEAFF
TGTGCCAGCAGTAAGTCAACCGGGGCAGTCACTGAAGCTTTCTTT
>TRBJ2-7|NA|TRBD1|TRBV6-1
CASSEPFGTGDEQYF
TGTGCCAGCAGTGAGCCTTTTGGGACAGGGGACGAGCAGTACTTC
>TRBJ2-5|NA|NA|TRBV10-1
CASGEHHLTNQETQYF
TGCGCCAGCGGGGAACACCACTTGACTAACCAAGAGACCCAGTACTTC
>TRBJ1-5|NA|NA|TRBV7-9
CASSSRQADSNQPQHF
TGTGCCAGCAGCTCCCGCCAGGCTGATAGCAATCAGCCCCAGCATTTT
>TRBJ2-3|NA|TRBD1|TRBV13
CASSSSGTETDTQYF
TGTGCCAGCAGCTCGTCCGGGACAGAAACAGATACGCAGTATTTT
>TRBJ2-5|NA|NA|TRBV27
CASSLLASNFGQETQYF
TGTGCCAGCAGTTTATTAGCTTCAAACTTTGGCCAAGAGACCCAGTACTTC
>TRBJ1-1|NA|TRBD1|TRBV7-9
CASSAGQGEGTEAFF
TGTGCCAGCAGCGCAGGACAGGGGGAAGGCACTGAAGCTTTCTTT
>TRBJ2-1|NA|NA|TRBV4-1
CASSASRRAYNEQFF
TGCGCCAGCAGCGCGTCCCGGAGGGCCTACAATGAGCAGTTCTTC
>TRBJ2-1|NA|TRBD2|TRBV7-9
CASSSPGLGYNEQFF
TGTGCCAGCAGCTCACCGGGACTAGGCTACAATGAGCAGTTCTTC
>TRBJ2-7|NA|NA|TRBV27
CASSLGQGTSYEQYF
TGTGCCAGCAGTTTAGGGCAGGGGACATCCTACGAGCAGTACTTC
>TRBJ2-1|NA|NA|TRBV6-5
CASMHPGAHNEQFF
TGTGCCAGCATGCATCCGGGGGCGCATAATGAGCAGTTCTTC
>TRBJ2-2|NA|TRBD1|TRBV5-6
CASSSKDREWTGELFF
TGTGCCAGCAGCTCCAAGGACAGGGAGTGGACCGGGGAGCTGTTTTTT
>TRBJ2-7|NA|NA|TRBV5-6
CASSWAPGAVRYEQYF
TGTGCCAGCAGCTGGGCCCCCGGGGCGGTTAGGTACGAGCAGTACTTC
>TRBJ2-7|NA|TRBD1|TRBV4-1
CASSQVGTGVYEQYF
TGCGCCAGCAGCCAAGTAGGGACAGGGGTGTACGAGCAGTACTTC
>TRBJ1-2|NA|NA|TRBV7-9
CASSSSDFYGYTF
TGTGCCAGCAGCTCCTCGGACTTCTATGGCTACACCTTC
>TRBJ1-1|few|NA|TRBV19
CASLGANTEAFF
TGTGCCAGTCTAGGGGCGAACACTGAAGCTTTCTTT
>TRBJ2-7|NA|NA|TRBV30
CAWSSGDGLEQYF
TGTGCCTGGAGTTCCGGAGACGGCCTCGAGCAGTACTTC
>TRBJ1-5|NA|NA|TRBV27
CASSFEPHQPQHF
TGTGCCAGCAGTTTCGAGCCCCATCAGCCCCAGCATTTT
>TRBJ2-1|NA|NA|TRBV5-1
CASSFLGEGTYNEQFF
TGCGCCAGCAGCTTCCTGGGCGAGGGGACCTACAATGAGCAGTTCTTC
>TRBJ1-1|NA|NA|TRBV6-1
CASSEWGTNTEAFF
TGTGCCAGCAGTGAATGGGGGACGAACACTGAAGCTTTCTTT
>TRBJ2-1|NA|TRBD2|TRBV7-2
CASSQRAWRGGLGDEQFF
TGTGCCAGCAGCCAGAGAGCTTGGCGGGGGGGCCTGGGTGATGAGCAGTTCTTC
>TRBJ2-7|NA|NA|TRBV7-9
CASAWGDRYEQYF
TGTGCCAGCGCATGGGGGGATCGTTACGAGCAGTACTTC
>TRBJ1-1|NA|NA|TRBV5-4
CASSVGGSNTEAFF
TGTGCCAGCAGCGTGGGAGGGTCCAACACTGAAGCTTTCTTT
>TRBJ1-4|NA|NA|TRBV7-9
CASSSPSTNEKLFF
TGTGCCAGCAGTAGTCCGTCAACTAATGAAAAACTGTTTTTT
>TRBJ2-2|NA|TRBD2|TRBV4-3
CASSQEEREDEGELFF
TGCGCCAGCAGCCAAGAAGAGCGGGAGGATGAAGGGGAGCTGTTTTTT
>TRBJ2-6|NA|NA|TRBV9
CASSVTGSGANVLTF
TGTGCCAGCAGCGTGACGGGGTCTGGGGCCAACGTCCTGACTTTC
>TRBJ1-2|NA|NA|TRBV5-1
CASSFGGNYGYTF
TGCGCCAGCAGCTTCGGCGGGAACTATGGCTACACCTTC
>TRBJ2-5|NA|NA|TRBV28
CASSLSGFKVKTQYF
TGTGCCAGCAGTTTATCAGGGTTCAAGGTAAAGACCCAGTACTTC
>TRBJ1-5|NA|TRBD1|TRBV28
CASSLGFAGGRANQPQHF
TGTGCCAGCAGTTTGGGGTTTGCAGGGGGCCGGGCAAATCAGCCCCAGCATTTT
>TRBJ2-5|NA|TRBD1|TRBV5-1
CASSLARAGGTETQYF
TGCGCCAGCAGCTTGGCCAGGGCAGGGGGCACAGAGACCCAGTACTTC
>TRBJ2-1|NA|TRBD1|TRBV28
CASTPQGTYNEQFF
TGTGCCAGCACCCCACAGGGGACCTACAATGAGCAGTTCTTC
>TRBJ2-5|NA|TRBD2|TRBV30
CAWSLSGGETQYF
TGTGCCTGGAGTCTTTCGGGGGGAGAGACCCAGTACTTC
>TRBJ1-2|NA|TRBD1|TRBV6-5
CASSFTGESYGYTF
TGTGCCAGCAGTTTCACAGGGGAATCCTATGGCTACACCTTC
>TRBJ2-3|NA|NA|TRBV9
CASSDRDPHTDTQYF
TGTGCCAGCAGCGACCGGGACCCCCACACAGATACGCAGTATTTT
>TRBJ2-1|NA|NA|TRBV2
CASSDVGVEVHEQFF
TGTGCCAGCAGTGATGTAGGGGTTGAGGTCCATGAGCAGTTCTTC
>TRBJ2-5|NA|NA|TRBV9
CASSYRPTYQETQYF
TGTGCCAGCAGCTACAGACCCACGTACCAAGAGACCCAGTACTTC
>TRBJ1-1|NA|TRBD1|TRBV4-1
CASSQGTGAAFF
TGCGCCAGCAGCCAAGGGACAGGGGCGGCTTTCTTT
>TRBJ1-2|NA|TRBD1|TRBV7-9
CASSSNQGGYGYTF
TGTGCCAGCAGCTCTAACCAGGGGGGCTATGGCTACACCTTC
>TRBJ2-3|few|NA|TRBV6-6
CASSYSTAADTQYF
TGTGCCAGCAGTTACTCGACGGCGGCAGATACGCAGTATTTT
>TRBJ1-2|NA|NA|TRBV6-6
CASTYRGLVGEGYTF
TGTGCCAGCACCTACCGGGGACTGGTGGGAGAAGGCTACACCTTC
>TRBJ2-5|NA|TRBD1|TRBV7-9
CASSEGQGAQETQYF
TGTGCCAGCAGCGAGGGACAGGGGGCCCAAGAGACCCAGTACTTC
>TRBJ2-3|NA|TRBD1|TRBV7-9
CASSYTGDRTDTQYF
TGTGCCAGCAGCTACACAGGGGATCGCACAGATACGCAGTATTTT
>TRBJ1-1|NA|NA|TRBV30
CAWMVRRDEAFF
TGTGCCTGGATGGTTCGCCGGGATGAAGCTTTCTTT
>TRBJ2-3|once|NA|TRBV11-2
CASSLGDLIDTQYF
TGTGCCAGCAGCTTAGGCGATCTAATAGATACGCAGTATTTT
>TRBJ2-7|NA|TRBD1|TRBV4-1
CASSQPRDRGFYEQYF
TGCGCCAGCAGCCAACCCCGGGACAGGGGGTTTTACGAGCAGTACTTC
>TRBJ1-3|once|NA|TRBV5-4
CASSLFGGAGNTIYF
TGTGCCAGCAGCCTATTCGGGGGCGCTGGAAACACCATATATTTT
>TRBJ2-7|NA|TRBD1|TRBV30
CAWSVGTGDGEQYF
TGTGCCTGGAGTGTGGGGACAGGGGATGGAGAGCAGTACTTC
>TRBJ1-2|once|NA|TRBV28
CASSPTTRYYGYTF
TGTGCCAGCAGTCCGACTACCCGTTACTATGGCTACACCTTC
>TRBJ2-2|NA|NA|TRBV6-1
CASSGEAGELFF
TGTGCCAGCAGTGGCGAGGCCGGGGAGCTGTTTTTT
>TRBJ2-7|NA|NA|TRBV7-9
CASSLREAGPAEQYF
TGTGCCAGCAGCTTAAGGGAGGCAGGGCCCGCCGAGCAGTACTTC